Presented here are 21 T cell receptor beta chains from one specimen sequenced in a study of CD4 T cells in relation to SARS-CoV-2 and coronaviruses. Before the COVID-19 pandemic, during about 2011-2019, CD4+ T cells were taken from unexposed donors. Isolation of CD4+ T cells took place after nine to ten days in culture. This table comes from immunoSEQ multiplex PCR, and its TCRdb copy is limited to in-frame clones, with some not included. The table records fewer than 25,000 clones, 76% of them present only once. These TCRs are of unknown antigen specificity. The sequenced material came from CD4+ T cells from PBMCs, cultured in vitro. The receptor source for this set is a human donor in good health.

V gene TRBV6-5 combines with J gene TRBJ2-7, with D perhaps assigned TRBD1 or TRBD2 (6 bases each). The CDR3 totals 15 residues. Trimming took off 5 bases at V and 2 bases at J, with 16 bases between the two ends. From germline, CDR1 is MNHEY and CDR2 SVGAGI. CDR3 sequence (DNA): TGTGCCAGCAGTCCCGCGGGCGGGACACCCTACGAGCAGTACTTC. This codes for CASSPAGGTPYEQYF.

The gene calls are TRBV19 and TRBJ2-1; 12 nucleotides agree with TRBD2. V gave up 6 bases and J gave up 7 bases; unmatched junction bases: 19. The CDR3 extends over 19 amino acids. Germline-derived CDR1 and CDR2 are LNHDA and SQIVND (reference sequence). Here the CDR3 DNA reads TGTGCCAGTAGGGCGGGGGGACGCCGACTAGCGGGAGTGGGAAATGAGCAGTTCTTC. Translating it yields CASRAGGRRLAGVGNEQFF.

The chain has TRBV6-6 and TRBJ2-7, with a tentative D call TRBD2 (7 bases). There are 17 residues in the CDR3. Germline V gives CDR1 MNHNY, CDR2 SVGAGI (reference sequence). The V gene lost 8 bases and the J gene lost 0 bases, with 23 bases spanning the gap. The CDR3 bases are TGTGCCAGCGGCCGATTGGGGGGGGCGGCTTCCTCCTACGAGCAGTACTTC. Its protein product is CASGRLGGAASSYEQYF.

The table lists this clone with a count of one. V gene TRBV11-2 combines with J gene TRBJ2-3; D unclear. Germline lookup yields CDR1 SGHAT and CDR2 FQNNGV. The CDR3 consists of 16 residues. The V gene lost 1 base and the J gene lost 3 bases, with 14 bases spanning the gap. The CDR3 region is CASSLGVPLGTDTQYF. In DNA, the CDR3 is TGTGCCAGCAGCTTAGGGGTGCCCCTCGGTACAGATACGCAGTATTTT.

This chain connects TRBV13 to TRBJ1-2; the match to TRBD1 covers 10 bases. The length of the CDR3 is 15 residues. CDR1 PRHDT and CDR2 FYEKMQ come from the germline V gene (reference sequence). J gave up 0 bases and V 5 bases, and 3 bases lay outside the gene matches. Here the CDR3 reads CASSLGTGANYGYTF. CDR3 coding DNA: TGTGCCAGCAGCCTGGGGACAGGGGCTAACTATGGCTACACCTTC.

The chain has TRBV19 and TRBJ2-1; 7 bases agree with TRBD2. The germline V gene encodes CDR1 LNHDA and CDR2 SQIVND (reference sequence). CDR3 length equals 16 residues. V shed 3 bases, J shed 6 bases, and the junction held 11 bases outside the gene matches. The CDR3: CASSIRLAASGNEQFF. CDR3 DNA: TGTGCCAGTAGTATTAGGCTAGCGGCTAGTGGCAATGAGCAGTTCTTC.

This clone was counted a few times. V and J are TRBV5-5 and TRBJ2-7, with 7 bases matching TRBD2. Unmatched junction bases numbered 13, after V lost 7 bases and J lost 3 bases. The CDR3 has 15 amino acids. Germline CDR1 reads SGHKS; CDR2 reads YYEKEE (reference sequence). CDR3 amino acids: CASYPTPSGDYEQYF. In DNA form, the CDR3 reads TGTGCCAGCTACCCGACACCCAGCGGGGACTACGAGCAGTACTTC.

V and J are TRBV2 and TRBJ1-6, with D tentatively TRBD1 (6 bases). V dropped 7 bases and J dropped 5 bases, with 12 bases sitting between them. Germline V lookup: CDR1 SNHLY, CDR2 FYNNEI. This CDR3 has 14 amino acids. CDR3 bases: TGTGCCAGCACCGGGACAAGGCATAATTCACCCCTCCACTTT. It encodes CASTGTRHNSPLHF.

CDR3: CASSASRGGVEETQYF. The CDR3 coding sequence is TGTGCCAGCAGTGCCTCTCGGGGGGGTGTAGAGGAGACCCAGTACTTC. This chain connects TRBV25-1 to TRBJ2-5; 8 bases are shared with TRBD2. Per the germline V gene, CDR1 is MGHDK and CDR2 is SYGVNS. V was pared by 4 bases and J by 5 bases, with 12 bases of the junction left unmatched. CDR3 size: 16 residues.

This clone showed up just a few times. This chain uses TRBV24-1 with TRBJ1-2, with 7 positions matching TRBD1. V lost 5 bases, J lost 7 bases, and 3 bases stayed unmatched. Germline CDR1 reads KGHDR; CDR2 reads SFDVKD. The CDR3 length is 12 residues. The DNA for the CDR3 is TGTGCCACCAGTGCGGGACAGCTTGGCTACACCTTC. Its translation: CATSAGQLGYTF.

This clone was observed once. The V gene is TRBV7-3, the J gene TRBJ2-3; TRBD2 matches at 13 bases. V was pared by 5 bases and J by 5 bases, with 10 bases of the junction left unmatched. Germline CDR1 SGHTA, CDR2 FQGTGA. This CDR3 region has 17 residues. For the CDR3, the DNA is TGTGCCAGCAGCCGCGAACTAGCGGGAGGGCATGGAGATACGCAGTATTTT. It codes for CASSRELAGGHGDTQYF.

Worth noting for this clone: The germline gene is not matched at one end of the junction; a read error may be the cause. This chain uses TRBV4-2 with TRBJ2-1; 7 nucleotides line up with TRBD1. The CDR3 runs 17 residues. From germline, CDR1 is LGHNA and CDR2 YNFKEQ. The CDR3 spells CASSQETGTDRRNGQFF. CDR3 nucleotide sequence: TGTGCCAGCAGCCAGGAAACCGGGACAGACCGGAGGAATGGGCAGTTCTTC.

J is TRBJ1-2 and V is TRBV6-5; no clear D gene. The length of the CDR3 is 15 residues. Germline CDR1 is MNHEY and CDR2 is SVGAGI. V shed 0 bases and J shed 2 bases, with 10 bases lying between them. The CDR3 spells CASSYSLTANYGYTF. The CDR3 nucleotides are TGTGCCAGCAGTTACTCGTTGACGGCCAACTATGGCTACACCTTC.

V gene TRBV6-6 combines with J gene TRBJ2-1, with TRBD2 identical over 15 bases. CDR3 size: 16 residues. Germline CDR1 is MNHNY and CDR2 is SVGAGI (reference sequence). Trimming at V came to 5 bases and at J to 10 bases, leaving 9 bases not matched to a gene. The chain's CDR3 is CASSRTSGRGPREQFF. As DNA, the CDR3 is TGTGCCAGCAGTCGGACTAGCGGGAGGGGGCCGAGAGAGCAGTTCTTC.

The chain links TRBV10-3 to TRBJ2-1; D possibly uses TRBD1 or TRBD2 (5 bases each). Between the trimmed V and J ends, which lost 5 bases and 2 bases, there was a span of 7 bases. Germline V gives CDR1 ENHRY, CDR2 SYGVKD. This CDR3 is 13 amino acids long. In DNA form, the CDR3 reads TGTGCCATCAGTCGGGGCGCCTACAATGAGCAGTTCTTC. Amino acid sequence: CAISRGAYNEQFF.

The chain couples TRBV11-2 to TRBJ2-5; D not certain. V lost 0 bases and J lost 4, with 6 bases in between. The CDR3 is made up of 13 amino acids. Germline V lookup: CDR1 SGHAT, CDR2 FQNNGV. The CDR3 bases are TGTGCCAGCAGCTTAGAAGTAGGAGAGACCCAGTACTTC. Its translation is CASSLEVGETQYF.

V is TRBV24-1 and J is TRBJ2-1; D may match TRBD1 or TRBD2 (5 bases each). From germline, CDR1 is KGHDR and CDR2 SFDVKD. V shed 7 bases and J shed 2 bases, with 11 bases lying between them. CDR3 length equals 14 residues. For the CDR3, the DNA is TGTGCCACCAGCCGGGACCCGGCCTACAATGAGCAGTTCTTC. Translation gives CATSRDPAYNEQFF.

V usage is TRBV7-8 and J usage is TRBJ2-7, with 7 bases aligning to TRBD1. CDR3 length: 13 amino acids. J was trimmed by 6 bases and V by 5 bases; bases with no gene match: 7. Germline CDR1 SGHVS, CDR2 FQNEAQ. CDR3: CASSPDRQGEQYF. CDR3 bases: TGTGCCAGCAGCCCCGACCGACAGGGCGAGCAGTACTTC.

This chain joins TRBV24-1 and TRBJ2-7; 7 nucleotides agree with TRBD1. With V trimmed by 3 bases and J by 3 bases, 4 bases remained unmatched. Per the germline V gene, CDR1 is KGHDR and CDR2 is SFDVKD. The CDR3 totals 14 residues. This CDR3 reads CATSDLGQFYEQYF. The CDR3 DNA reads as TGTGCCACCAGTGATCTGGGACAGTTCTACGAGCAGTACTTC.

The sample holds a few counts of this clone. The chain uses TRBV5-1 and TRBJ1-6; D may be TRBD1 (6 bases). CDR1 is SGHRS, CDR2 YFSETQ, per germline. The CDR3 spans 17 residues. The V and J ends lost 3 bases and 6 bases respectively, with 19 bases between them. The CDR3 region is CASSCAYLTGINSPLHF. DNA of the CDR3: TGCGCCAGCAGCTGTGCATACTTGACAGGTATTAATTCACCCCTCCACTTT. Full variable domain (outside the CDR3, taken from reference TRBV5-1 and TRBJ1-6): KAGVTQTPRYLIKTRGQQVTLSCSPISGHRSVSWYQQTPGQGLQFLFEYFSETQRNKGNFPGRFSGRQFSNSRSEMNVSTLELGDSALYLCASSCAYLTGINSPLHFGNGTRLTVT.

This chain uses TRBV28 with TRBJ2-4; TRBD2 aligns across 8 bases. The germline V gene encodes CDR1 MDHEN and CDR2 SYDVKM. Trimming at V came to 3 bases and at J to 1 base, leaving 8 bases not matched to a gene. The CDR3 consists of 17 residues. The CDR3 nucleotides are TGTGCCAGCAGTTTCCCCACTAGCGGTATTGCCAAAAACATTCAGTACTTC. Protein product: CASSFPTSGIAKNIQYF.